These T cell receptor beta chains were read from a single sample in a study of blood T cell repertoires in COVID-19. Profiled with immunoSEQ multiplex PCR; TCRdb holds only in-frame clones, not every one. The repertoire consists of about 160,000 clones, with roughly 84% occurring once and the leading ten covering roughly 9.1%. The sample consisted of peripheral blood. These receptors were collected from a woman of 80 years or more with active or convalescent COVID-19. Both conserved end residues are part of each CDR3. D genes are given only for firm matches. Part of the rows lack a size; the others show once, few, many or a class for expanded clones.

j_call	clone_size	v_call	d_call	cdr3_aa	cdr3_nt
TRBJ2-7	-	TRBV10-3	TRBD1	CAIKGTGFYEQYF	TGTGCCATCAAAGGGACAGGCTTTTACGAGCAGTACTTC
TRBJ2-1	few	TRBV11-3	-	CASSLPGTYNEQFF	TGTGCCAGCAGCCTCCCAGGGACTTACAATGAGCAGTTCTTC
TRBJ1-2	-	TRBV11-2	-	CASSSPRTAANYGYTF	TGTGCCAGCAGCTCCCCCCGGACAGCGGCTAACTATGGCTACACCTTC
TRBJ1-2	-	TRBV4-2	-	CASSQPQTAGYTF	TGTGCCAGCAGCCAACCACAGACCGCGGGCTACACCTTC
TRBJ1-3	-	TRBV6-5	TRBD1	CASSPGQGNTIYF	TGTGCCAGCAGTCCGGGACAGGGAAACACCATATATTTT
TRBJ1-2	-	TRBV18	TRBD1	CASSPFGTGDLSGYTF	TGTGCCAGCTCACCATTCGGGACAGGGGATTTAAGCGGCTACACCTTC
TRBJ2-2	-	TRBV19	-	CASSFQDSANTGELFF	TGTGCCAGTAGTTTTCAGGACAGCGCGAACACCGGGGAGCTGTTTTTT
TRBJ1-1	few	TRBV11-2	TRBD1	CASRIAGQRNTEAFF	TGTGCCAGCCGTATAGCGGGACAGAGAAACACTGAAGCTTTCTTT
TRBJ1-1	once	TRBV11-3	-	CASSPPGGLGTEAFF	TGTGCCAGCAGCCCCCCCGGGGGGCTAGGCACTGAAGCTTTCTTT
TRBJ1-1	-	TRBV5-1	-	CASSLKAQGGDEAFF	TGCGCCAGCAGCTTAAAGGCCCAGGGAGGGGATGAAGCTTTCTTT
TRBJ2-7	once	TRBV5-1	TRBD2	CASSLDSGGYEQYF	TGCGCCAGCAGCTTGGACAGCGGGGGGTACGAGCAGTACTTC